One sample yielded the 4 T cell receptor beta chains listed below, sequenced in a study of T cell changes during pregnancy in multiple sclerosis. Profiling relied on immunoSEQ multiplex PCR, and the TCRdb table lists in-frame clones only, not all of them. The data contain some 50,000 clones, around 90% of them seen just once; the ten biggest clones take up about 2.6%. The source was CD8+ T cells from peripheral blood mononuclear cells, collected in the second trimester of pregnancy. Receptor source: a female donor with multiple sclerosis, enrolled in a pregnancy study.

J is TRBJ1-2 and V is TRBV4-2; 7 positions match TRBD1. Unmatched junction bases numbered 5, after V lost 0 bases and J lost 1 base. This CDR3 comprises 16 residues. CDR1 LGHNA and CDR2 YNFKEQ come from the germline V gene. The chain's CDR3 is CASSQDRAGGNYGYTF. In DNA, the CDR3 is TGTGCCAGCAGCCAAGATCGGGCAGGGGGTAACTATGGCTACACCTTC.

The chain employs TRBV5-6 and TRBJ2-1; D is possibly TRBD2 (5 bases). Deletions cut 6 bases from V and 4 bases from J, with 11 bases between. CDR1 and CDR2 (germline): SGHDT, YYEEEE. The CDR3 runs 13 residues. The DNA for the CDR3 is TGTGCCAGCACCCCTACGGGGTACAATGAGCAGTTCTTC. Translating it yields CASTPTGYNEQFF. Supplemented by reference TRBV5-6 and TRBJ2-1, the full variable domain reads DAGVTQSPTHLIKTRGQQVTLRCSPKSGHDTVSWYQQALGQGPQFIFQYYEEEERQRGNFPDRFSGHQFPNYSSELNVNALLLGDSALYLCASTPTGYNEQFFGPGTRLTVL.

The CDR3 DNA follows: TGTGCCAGTAGTGGCCGGGACAGCGCCTACGAGCAGTACTTC. Amino acid sequence: CASSGRDSAYEQYF. V is TRBV19 and J is TRBJ2-7, with 7 bases fitting TRBD1. CDR3 length: 14 residues. Unmatched junction bases numbered 6, after V lost 5 bases and J lost 2 bases. CDR1 is LNHDA and CDR2 is SQIVND in the germline V gene (reference sequence).

The rearrangement joins TRBV7-9 to TRBJ1-1; 7 bases line up with TRBD1. Germline assignment: CDR1 SEHNR and CDR2 FQNEAQ (reference sequence). Losses at the gene ends were 5 bases for V and 2 bases for J; bases not matched to a gene: 8. The CDR3 runs 15 residues. CDR3 sequence: CASSRTGPPNTEAFF. The CDR3 nucleotides are TGTGCCAGCAGCCGGACAGGTCCTCCAAACACTGAAGCTTTCTTT.